This is a list of T cell receptor beta chains from one sample in a study of blood T cell repertoires in COVID-19. TCRdb keeps only in-frame clones here, not all; method: immunoSEQ multiplex PCR. The table has roughly 230,000 clones, 65% to 85% seen once. Sequencing input: peripheral blood. The receptors were gathered from a man between 35 and 55 years old with active or convalescent COVID-19. CDR3s include the opening cysteine and the closing phenylalanine or tryptophan. D genes are given only for firm matches. The size entry is marked missing in some rows and otherwise reads once, few, many or a size class.

len: 14
j_gene: TRBJ2-7
v_gene: TRBV5-4
abundance: .
d_gene: .
CDR3nt: TGTGCCAGCAGCTTGTGGGCGGGGTCGGGCGAGCAGTACTTC
CDR3aa: CASSLWAGSGEQYF

len: 16
j_gene: TRBJ1-3
v_gene: TRBV18
abundance: .
d_gene: .
CDR3nt: TGTGCCAGCTCATCATCAGAAGGGGGACGTGGAAACACCATATATTTT
CDR3aa: CASSSSEGGRGNTIYF

len: 13
j_gene: TRBJ2-7
v_gene: TRBV5-1
abundance: .
d_gene: .
CDR3nt: TGCGCCAGCAGCTTGGCCAGCGGGTACGAGCAGTACTTC
CDR3aa: CASSLASGYEQYF

len: 14
j_gene: TRBJ1-1
v_gene: TRBV4-1
abundance: .
d_gene: TRBD1
CDR3nt: TGCGCCAGCAGCCACCGACAGGGGAAGACTGAAGCTTTCTTT
CDR3aa: CASSHRQGKTEAFF

len: 14
j_gene: TRBJ1-1
v_gene: TRBV27
abundance: .
d_gene: TRBD1
CDR3nt: TGTGCCAGCAGTCCCTTGACAGGGGGCATTGAAGCTTTCTTT
CDR3aa: CASSPLTGGIEAFF

len: 13
j_gene: TRBJ1-2
v_gene: TRBV12-3/TRBV12-4
abundance: .
d_gene: .
CDR3nt: TGTGCCAGCAGTTCTTCAGGGTTTTCTGCTAACACCTTC
CDR3aa: CASSSSGFSANTF

len: 13
j_gene: TRBJ2-7
v_gene: TRBV3-1/TRBV3-2
abundance: .
d_gene: .
CDR3nt: TGTGCCAGCAGCCCGGGTGACTACCAGGAGCAGTACTTC
CDR3aa: CASSPGDYQEQYF

len: 15
j_gene: TRBJ1-4
v_gene: TRBV6-5
abundance: .
d_gene: TRBD1
CDR3nt: TGTGCCAGCAGGGACAGGGATGCAACTAATGAAAAACTGTTTTTT
CDR3aa: CASRDRDATNEKLFF

len: 15
j_gene: TRBJ1-5
v_gene: TRBV5-1
abundance: .
d_gene: .
CDR3nt: TGCGCCAGCAGCTTTGATGGGGGAGGGAATCAGCCCCAGCATTTT
CDR3aa: CASSFDGGGNQPQHF

len: 14
j_gene: TRBJ1-2
v_gene: TRBV30
abundance: .
d_gene: .
CDR3nt: TGTGCGGTTCCCGGGACACATTCTAACTATGGCTACACCTTC
CDR3aa: CAVPGTHSNYGYTF

len: 14
j_gene: TRBJ1-1
v_gene: TRBV11-3
abundance: .
d_gene: .
CDR3nt: TGTGCCAGCAGCTTGGCACCCACAGGATTTGAAGCTTTCTTT
CDR3aa: CASSLAPTGFEAFF

len: 14
j_gene: TRBJ1-2
v_gene: TRBV6-5
abundance: few
d_gene: .
CDR3nt: TGTGCCAGCAGTTACTCGCCAGCTAACTATGGCTACACCTTC
CDR3aa: CASSYSPANYGYTF

len: 15
j_gene: TRBJ2-7
v_gene: TRBV28
abundance: .
d_gene: .
CDR3nt: TGTGCCAGCAGTCCCTCCAGCGGAGGGGCCTACGAGCAGTACTTC
CDR3aa: CASSPSSGGAYEQYF

len: 15
j_gene: TRBJ2-3
v_gene: TRBV13
abundance: once
d_gene: .
CDR3nt: TGTGCCACCACGAGGGGGGGCCGAGTCACAGATACGCAGTATTTT
CDR3aa: CATTRGGRVTDTQYF